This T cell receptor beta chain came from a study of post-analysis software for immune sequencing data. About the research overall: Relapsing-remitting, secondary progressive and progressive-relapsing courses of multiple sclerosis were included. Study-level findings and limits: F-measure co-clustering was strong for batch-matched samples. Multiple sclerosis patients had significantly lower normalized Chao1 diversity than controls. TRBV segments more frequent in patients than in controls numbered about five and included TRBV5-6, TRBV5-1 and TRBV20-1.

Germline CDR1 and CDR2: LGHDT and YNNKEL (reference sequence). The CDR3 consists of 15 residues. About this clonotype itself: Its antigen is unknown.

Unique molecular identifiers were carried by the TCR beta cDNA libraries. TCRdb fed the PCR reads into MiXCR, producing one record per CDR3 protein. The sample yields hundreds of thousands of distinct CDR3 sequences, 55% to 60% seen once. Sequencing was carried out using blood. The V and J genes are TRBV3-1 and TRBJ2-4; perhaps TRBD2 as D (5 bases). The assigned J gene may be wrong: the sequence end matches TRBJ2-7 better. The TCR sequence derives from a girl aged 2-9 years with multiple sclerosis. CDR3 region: CASSQVSGETYEQYF. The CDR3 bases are TGTGCCAGCAGCCAAGTAAGCGGAGAGACCTACGAGCAGTACTTC.